These 21 T cell receptor beta chains were all obtained from the same sample, sequenced in a study of long-term antiretroviral therapy in people with HIV. At the survey level, the v3.0 immunoSEQ assay was run. Assay: immunoSEQ multiplex PCR; the TCRdb copy retains only in-frame clones and omits some. Found here are about 16,000 clones, 88% of them singletons; the top ten hold roughly 14%. The sample consisted of unsorted PBMCs, taken more than 2.2 years before starting antiretroviral therapy. The source is a woman in her twenties or thirties with HIV.

This chain links TRBV6-5 with TRBJ2-2; the match to TRBD1 covers 10 bases. The germline gives CDR1 MNHEY, CDR2 SVGAGI. Trimming cost V 6 bases and J 3 bases; bases outside gene matches: 4. The CDR3 runs to 15 residues. The CDR3 nucleotides read TGTGCCAGCAGCAGACAGGGGGCGGACACCGGGGAGCTGTTTTTT. Translated: CASSRQGADTGELFF.

The V and J genes are TRBV4-3 and TRBJ2-1, with no clear D. The CDR3 is 15 amino acids. V lost 6 bases and J lost 0, with 12 bases in between. The germline gives CDR1 LGHNA, CDR2 YSLEER. The CDR3 coding sequence is TGCGCCAGCAGACTGAGGATCAGCTCCTACAATGAGCAGTTCTTC. Its protein product is CASRLRISSYNEQFF.

V and J are TRBV18 and TRBJ1-5; 7 positions agree with TRBD1. Losses at the gene ends were 3 bases for V and 5 bases for J; bases not matched to a gene: 1. The CDR3 is 13 residues long. Per germline, CDR1 KGHSH and CDR2 LQKENI. CDR3 DNA sequence: TGTGCCAGCTCACCTACAGGGGATCAGCCCCAGCATTTT. Its protein is CASSPTGDQPQHF.

The chain links TRBV6-6 to TRBJ1-1; no firm D call. The CDR3 covers 14 residues. The germline V and J ends were trimmed by 0 bases and 1 base, with 6 bases remaining between them. Germline CDR1 and CDR2: MNHNY and SVGAGI (reference sequence). Here the CDR3 reads CASSYSAGNTEAFF. DNA of the CDR3: TGTGCCAGCAGTTACTCGGCAGGGAACACTGAAGCTTTCTTT.

This rearrangement joins TRBV6-6 to TRBJ2-5; TRBD2 agrees at 7 bases. The CDR3 is 15 residues long. V was clipped by 5 bases and J by 5 bases; unmatched bases: 11. Looked up from germline, CDR1 is MNHNY and CDR2 is SVGAGI (reference sequence). The CDR3 bases are TGTGCCAGCAGTCGGGGGGACGGATCCCAGGAGACCCAGTACTTC. It translates to CASSRGDGSQETQYF.

This clone appeared a single time. V gene TRBV7-8 combines with J gene TRBJ2-7; no definite D call. Germline-derived CDR1 and CDR2 are SGHVS and FQNEAQ. Deletions cut 1 base from V and 5 bases from J, with 9 bases between. CDR3 length: 13 amino acids. The DNA of the CDR3 is TGTGCCAGCAGCTTAGGGGCTCTCAACGAGCAGTACTTC. Encoded protein: CASSLGALNEQYF.

The V and J genes are TRBV11-2 and TRBJ1-5; 7 bases line up with TRBD1. CDR1 is SGHAT and CDR2 is FQNNGV in the germline V gene. This CDR3 is 16 amino acids long. The V and J ends lost 5 bases and 2 bases, in that order; junction bases with no gene match: 9. DNA for the CDR3: TGTGCCAGCAGCCTAGGGGGCGCATTCGGCAATCAGCCCCAGCATTTT. This gives the protein CASSLGGAFGNQPQHF.

The rearrangement links TRBV19 to TRBJ2-3; 10 nucleotides match TRBD1. The CDR3 covers 18 residues. After removal of 5 bases from V and 0 bases from J, the junction contained 11 bases not matched to a gene. From germline, CDR1 is LNHDA and CDR2 SQIVND (reference sequence). CDR3 sequence reads: CASSESTGGASSTDTQYF. CDR3 nucleotides: TGTGCCAGTAGTGAATCGACAGGGGGCGCTTCTAGCACAGATACGCAGTATTTT.

The V call is TRBV7-9, the J call TRBJ2-7; D unresolved. The germline gives CDR1 SEHNR, CDR2 FQNEAQ (reference sequence). V was clipped by 1 base and J by 7 bases, with 17 bases between them. CDR3 length: 15 amino acids. CDR3 sequence: CASSLGGPRLEEQYF. The CDR3 region has the DNA TGTGCCAGCAGCTTAGGGGGTCCTAGGTTGGAGGAGCAGTACTTC.

The chain combines TRBV14 with TRBJ2-7, with 7 bases lining up with TRBD1. There are 15 residues in the CDR3. Germline CDR1 and CDR2: SGHDN and FVKESK. Germline trimming cut 1 base from V and 2 bases from J; bases unmatched to any gene: 5. The CDR3 DNA sequence: TGTGCCAGCAGCCAAGCAGGGGGACGGGCCTACGAGCAGTACTTC. The encoded protein is CASSQAGGRAYEQYF.

The CDR3 DNA is TGTGCCATCAGTGAACAGGGGACCGGGGATTCACCCCTCCACTTT. Its translation is CAISEQGTGDSPLHF. The chain recombines TRBV10-3 with TRBJ1-6; the match to TRBD1 covers 7 bases. This CDR3 comprises 15 residues. Germline CDR1 is ENHRY and CDR2 is SYGVKD. With 3 bases clipped from V and 8 bases from J, the junction kept 7 bases outside the gene matches.

V is TRBV18 and J is TRBJ1-2; 11 bases agree with TRBD1. The CDR3 consists of 15 residues. V lost 0 bases, J lost 6 bases, and 3 bases stayed unmatched. The germline V gene encodes CDR1 KGHSH and CDR2 LQKENI. Written as DNA, the CDR3 is TGTGCCAGCTCACCACCGGGACAGGGGGACGATGGCTACACCTTC. As protein: CASSPPGQGDDGYTF.

The rearrangement joins TRBV27 to TRBJ1-2, with 12 bases that match TRBD1. Germline CDR1 reads MNHEY; CDR2 reads SMNVEV (reference sequence). Trimming removed 0 bases from V and 2 bases from J; junction bases left unmatched: 1. The CDR3 runs 16 residues. The CDR3 DNA sequence: TGTGCCAGCAGTTTATCGGGGACAGGGGGCAACTATGGCTACACCTTC. Translating it yields CASSLSGTGGNYGYTF.

The chain combines TRBV5-5 with TRBJ1-1; D uncertain. CDR1 and CDR2 from the germline V gene are SGHKS and YYEKEE (reference sequence). The CDR3 consists of 15 residues. Trimming removed 2 bases from V and 0 bases from J, with 11 bases in between. The CDR3 sequence: CASSLLALMNTEAFF. Here the CDR3 DNA reads TGTGCCAGCAGCTTACTCGCACTTATGAACACTGAAGCTTTCTTT. The whole variable domain, remainder taken from reference TRBV5-5 and TRBJ1-1, is DAGVTQSPTHLIKTRGQQVTLRCSPISGHKSVSWYQQVLGQGPQFIFQYYEKEERGRGNFPDRFSARQFPNYSSELNVNALLLGDSALYLCASSLLALMNTEAFFGQGTRLTVV.

The gene calls are TRBV4-3 and TRBJ1-4, with TRBD1 identical over 7 bases. The V gene's germline CDR1 is LGHNA and CDR2 YSLEER. J gave up 8 bases and V 0 bases, and 9 bases lay outside the gene matches. CDR3 length: 16 amino acids. CDR3 loop: CASSQESAGGAEKLFF. The CDR3 DNA reads TGCGCCAGCAGCCAAGAGTCGGCAGGGGGGGCAGAAAAACTGTTTTTT.

This sequence joins TRBV9 and TRBJ1-2; D call uncertain. Germline CDR1 and CDR2: SGDLS and YYNGEE. This CDR3 spans 13 amino acids. With 0 bases removed from V and 8 bases from J, the gap between germline ends came to 11 bases. CDR3 bases: TGTGCCAGCAGCGTAGCAGGTGGGCGCGGCTACACCTTC. Translating gives CASSVAGGRGYTF.

The chain uses TRBV5-1 and TRBJ1-1; 7 bases are shared with TRBD1. CDR1 and CDR2 from the germline V gene are SGHRS and YFSETQ. The CDR3 has 15 amino acids. V trimming: 2 bases; J trimming: 4 bases; junction bases outside the gene matches: 8. The CDR3 sequence: CASSFSTGATTEAFF. The CDR3 DNA reads as TGCGCCAGCAGCTTTTCAACAGGGGCGACCACTGAAGCTTTCTTT.

The V gene is TRBV5-1, the J gene TRBJ2-7; TRBD1 might be the D (6 bases). V was pared by 0 bases and J by 13 bases, with 14 bases between. This CDR3 spans 12 amino acids. CDR1 is SGHRS, CDR2 YFSETQ, per germline. The CDR3 DNA is TGCGCCAGCAGCTTGGAGGGGGTTCGAGGATACTTC. Translation gives CASSLEGVRGYF.

The chain links TRBV14 to TRBJ2-3, with 9 nucleotides matching TRBD1. Germline V lookup: CDR1 SGHDN, CDR2 FVKESK. V was pared by 6 bases and J by 6 bases, with 10 bases of the junction left unmatched. The CDR3 has 15 amino acids. CDR3 loop: CASRRTGGARDTQYF. Here the CDR3 DNA reads TGTGCCAGCAGACGAACAGGGGGCGCCCGGGATACGCAGTATTTT.

The genes are TRBV6-5 and TRBJ1-2, with D possibly TRBD1 on 5 matching bases. The CDR3 sequence is 15 residues long. With 8 bases removed from V and 8 bases from J, the gap between germline ends came to 24 bases. Germline assignment: CDR1 MNHEY and CDR2 SVGAGI. The CDR3: CASRSGTGSSRGYTF. The DNA of the CDR3 is TGTGCCAGCCGGAGTGGGACGGGCAGTTCAAGAGGCTACACCTTC.

This chain joins TRBV10-1 and TRBJ1-2, with a weak D call TRBD1 (6 bases). Per the germline V gene, CDR1 is WNHNN and CDR2 is SYGVQD (reference sequence). The CDR3 totals 17 residues. V lost 2 bases, J lost 3 bases, and 19 bases lay in between. CDR3 DNA: TGCGCCAGCAGTGAGGGGACTACAGGGCTGAGGGACTATGGCTACACCTTC. Translation gives CASSEGTTGLRDYGYTF.